The entry that follows covers one TCR beta chain sequence. This sample was included in a study of blood T cell repertoires in COVID-19. Study-level information: COVID-19 samples, acute and convalescent, were from the United States, Italy and Spain. Nucleic acid was either cDNA or gDNA, and it came from T cells, B-cell-depleted T cells, or PBMCs.

Per the original data handling: Estimates of nucleated cell counts were drawn from the amplification of reference gene primers. The protocol was immunoSEQ multiplex PCR, while the TCRdb copy is restricted to in-frame clones and leaves out a portion. V and J calls and clone size are those listed in that table; D and trimming were worked out from the DNA. There are around 140,000 clones in the sample; approximately 81% occur only once, and about 7.5% lies in the top ten. The CDR3 is 14 residues long. Looked up from germline, CDR1 is SGHRS and CDR2 is YFSETQ. Trimming removed 3 bases from V and 0 bases from J, with 9 bases in between.

This clonotype was obtained from a human donor in a cohort sampled during active COVID-19. Material for sequencing was peripheral blood. V usage is TRBV5-1 and J usage is TRBJ1-2; D ambiguous. CDR3 protein: CASSSAGANYGYTF. For the CDR3, the DNA is TGCGCCAGCAGCTCGGCGGGAGCTAACTATGGCTACACCTTC.